This T cell receptor (beta chain) was found in a study of control samples from healthy donors and cancer patients. The CDR3 sequence is 13 residues long. The V gene lost 0 bases and the J gene lost 4 bases, with 6 bases spanning the gap. Per the germline V gene, CDR1 is SGHRS and CDR2 is YFSETQ. Measured with immunoSEQ multiplex PCR; TCRdb has only the in-frame clones, and not every one. The sample consists of about 70,000 clones, approximately 94% of them appearing once. The sample holds one count of this clone. The chain employs TRBV5-1 and TRBJ2-3; D is undetermined. Specimen: blood. The source is a woman aged 25 to 39 in good health. The CDR3 nucleotides are TGCGCCAGCAGCTTGGGGCGTCCAGATACGCAGTATTTT. It is translated as CASSLGRPDTQYF.